One and the same sample provided the 30 T cell receptor beta chains below, sequenced in a study of T cell clonotyping in hematopoietic cell transplantation. Profiling relied on immunoSEQ multiplex PCR, and the TCRdb table lists in-frame clones only, not all of them. The table lists 4,600 or so clones, 77% of them singletons. Specimen: peripheral blood mononuclear cells, collected 100 days after allogeneic stem cell transplant. These receptors were taken from a female patient aged 50-60 years who had an allogeneic stem cell transplant from an unrelated donor, so the T cells may come from the graft donor. Some clones in this sample may be carry-over from other donors' samples.

The chain employs TRBV5-1 and TRBJ1-4; 8 bases map to TRBD1. The length of the CDR3 is 16 residues. With 4 bases clipped from V and 7 bases from J, the junction kept 12 bases outside the gene matches. Germline assignment: CDR1 SGHRS and CDR2 YFSETQ. Written as DNA, the CDR3 is TGCGCCAGCAGCATGAACTCCGGGACAGGCCTTGAAAAACTGTTTTTT. As protein: CASSMNSGTGLEKLFF.

The rearrangement uses TRBV10-3 and TRBJ2-6; the D gene is possibly TRBD2 (7 bases). V lost 0 bases to trimming and J lost 2 bases, with 14 bases between them. The CDR3 runs to 18 residues. Germline V gene sequence: CDR1 ENHRY, CDR2 SYGVKD. CDR3 amino acids: CAISESGTGRAGANVLTF. The CDR3 DNA reads TGTGCCATCAGTGAGTCTGGTACAGGGAGGGCTGGGGCCAACGTCCTGACTTTC.

This clone was counted a few times. This chain links TRBV12-5 with TRBJ1-6; D not certain. Trimming left V 2 bases short and J 0 bases short, with 5 bases between. The CDR3 has 15 amino acids. Germline V gives CDR1 LGHNT, CDR2 FRNRAP. CDR3 sequence (DNA): TGTGCTAGTGGTTTGACAGACTCCTATAATTCACCCCTCCACTTT. Protein sequence: CASGLTDSYNSPLHF.

The J gene is TRBJ2-7, the V gene TRBV4-2, with 8 bases aligning to TRBD2. The trim removed 0 bases at V and 0 bases at J, leaving 7 bases unmatched. Germline loops: CDR1 LGHNA, CDR2 YNFKEQ. The CDR3 has 17 residues. CDR3 in DNA: TGTGCCAGCAGCCAAGAACCAGCGGGGGAACCCTCCTACGAGCAGTACTTC. Translated: CASSQEPAGEPSYEQYF.

J is TRBJ1-1 and V is TRBV28; no definite D call. V was trimmed by 7 bases and J by 10 bases, leaving 16 bases between them. Looked up from germline, CDR1 is MDHEN and CDR2 is SYDVKM. This CDR3 comprises 12 residues. CDR3 sequence: CASISPARVAFF. The CDR3, as DNA: TGTGCCAGCATTAGCCCCGCCCGAGTAGCTTTCTTT.

The J gene is TRBJ1-1, the V gene TRBV29-1, with unresolved D. Germline loops: CDR1 SQVTM, CDR2 ANQGSEA. The CDR3 is 12 amino acids. V shed 6 bases and J shed 2 bases, with 10 bases lying between them. The CDR3 DNA reads as TGCAGCGTGGCAGAAGGTAACACTGAAGCTTTCTTT. Protein: CSVAEGNTEAFF.

The chain links TRBV5-1 to TRBJ2-7; a weak D match, TRBD2 (6 bases). Germline V gene data show CDR1 as SGHRS and CDR2 as YFSETQ. Trimming cost V 3 bases and J 3 bases, with 10 bases left between them. CDR3 length: 13 residues. CDR3 DNA sequence: TGCGCCAGCAGCTATTGGGGGGACTACGAGCAGTACTTC. Translating it yields CASSYWGDYEQYF.

This clone was seen only once. The CDR3 DNA sequence: TGTGCCAGCAGACTCACTAGCGGGGGGACAGATACGCAGTATTTT. This gives the protein CASRLTSGGTDTQYF. The chain recombines TRBV7-9 with TRBJ2-3; 12 nucleotides match TRBD2. V gave up 6 bases and J gave up 3 bases; unmatched junction bases: 4. Germline CDR1 SEHNR, CDR2 FQNEAQ (reference sequence). The CDR3 is 15 amino acids.

This chain connects TRBV11-2 to TRBJ2-7; TRBD2 matches 8 bases. Germline CDR1 and CDR2: SGHAT and FQNNGV. The V and J ends lost 5 bases and 4 bases, in that order; junction bases with no gene match: 10. The CDR3 consists of 15 residues. The CDR3 spells CASSDRVSGGYEQYF. CDR3 in DNA: TGTGCCAGCAGCGACCGCGTGAGCGGGGGTTACGAGCAGTACTTC. The entire variable domain, with the rest obtained from reference TRBV11-2 and TRBJ2-7, is as follows: EAGVAQSPRYKIIEKRQSVAFWCNPISGHATLYWYQQILGQGPKLLIQFQNNGVVDDSQLPKDRFSAERLKGVDSTLKIQPAKLEDSAVYLCASSDRVSGGYEQYFGPGTRLTVT.

The J gene is TRBJ2-5, the V gene TRBV5-6; D is possibly TRBD2 (5 bases). CDR3 length: 14 amino acids. V was trimmed by 1 base and J by 5 bases, leaving 12 bases between them. Germline CDR1 reads SGHDT; CDR2 reads YYEEEE. CDR3 amino acids: CASSLNGVGETQYF. DNA of the CDR3: TGTGCCAGCAGCTTGAACGGGGTTGGGGAGACCCAGTACTTC.

The CDR3 nucleotides read TGTGCCAGTACAACCGGGACTAATGAAAAACTGTTTTTT. Translation: CASTTGTNEKLFF. The chain recombines TRBV27 with TRBJ1-4; D is unclear. V was pared by 9 bases and J by 2 bases, with 10 bases between. CDR3 size: 13 residues. From germline, CDR1 is MNHEY and CDR2 SMNVEV (reference sequence).

J is TRBJ2-5 and V is TRBV9; D is possibly TRBD2 (6 bases). There are 15 residues in the CDR3. V gave up 0 bases and J gave up 1 base, with 10 bases separating them. CDR1 is SGDLS, CDR2 YYNGEE, per germline. CDR3 DNA sequence: TGTGCCAGCAGCGTAGGCGGGGCGGGCCAAGAGACCCAGTACTTC. This translates into CASSVGGAGQETQYF. The whole variable domain, remainder taken from reference TRBV9 and TRBJ2-5, is DSGVTQTPKHLITATGQRVTLRCSPRSGDLSVYWYQQSLDQGLQFLIQYYNGEERAKGNILERFSAQQFPDLHSELNLSSLELGDSALYFCASSVGGAGQETQYFGPGTRLLVL.

The chain couples TRBV9 to TRBJ2-7; 8 bases align to TRBD2. V was pared by 1 base and J by 5 bases, with 11 bases of the junction left unmatched. The CDR3 covers 16 residues. Germline lookup yields CDR1 SGDLS and CDR2 YYNGEE. The CDR3, as DNA: TGTGCCAGCAGCGTAAGCGGGGGCGGGGGCCGGGACGAGCAGTACTTC. Protein: CASSVSGGGGRDEQYF.

The J gene is TRBJ2-3, the V gene TRBV5-1; tentatively, D is TRBD2 (5 bases). Deletions cut 6 bases from V and 3 bases from J, with 11 bases between. The CDR3 loop spans 13 amino acids. Germline loops: CDR1 SGHRS, CDR2 YFSETQ. This CDR3 reads CASKVPGTDTQYF. The CDR3 nucleotides are TGCGCCAGCAAAGTTCCGGGAACAGATACGCAGTATTTT.

The chain links TRBV5-1 to TRBJ1-1, with D uncertain. Trimming left V 4 bases short and J 5 bases short, with 15 bases between. The germline CDR1 and CDR2 sequences are SGHRS and YFSETQ. The CDR3 length is 14 residues. CDR3 DNA sequence: TGCGCCAGCAGCGCGGACGGTCTAGGGACTGAAGCTTTCTTT. Translated: CASSADGLGTEAFF. Supplemented by reference TRBV5-1 and TRBJ1-1, the full variable domain reads KAGVTQTPRYLIKTRGQQVTLSCSPISGHRSVSWYQQTPGQGLQFLFEYFSETQRNKGNFPGRFSGRQFSNSRSEMNVSTLELGDSALYLCASSADGLGTEAFFGQGTRLTVV.

CDR3 DNA sequence: TGTGCCAGCAGCACGGGGGGGGGCCTCTACAATGAGCAGTTCTTC. This gives the protein CASSTGGGLYNEQFF. This chain connects TRBV7-9 to TRBJ2-1; 8 bases are a match to TRBD2. V trimming: 5 bases; J trimming: 3 bases; junction bases outside the gene matches: 6. The CDR3 has 15 residues. The V gene's germline CDR1 is SEHNR and CDR2 FQNEAQ (reference sequence).

The gene calls are TRBV10-2 and TRBJ2-5; D assignment may be TRBD1 or TRBD2 (6 bases each). The germline gives CDR1 WSHSY, CDR2 SAAADI. V was clipped by 2 bases and J by 7 bases, with 14 bases between them. The CDR3 totals 14 residues. CDR3: CASSERGDSGTQYF. The CDR3 coding sequence is TGCGCCAGCAGTGAGAGGGGGGATAGTGGGACCCAGTACTTC.

The rearrangement links TRBV27 to TRBJ1-1, with D possibly TRBD1 on 6 matching bases. V was pared by 6 bases and J by 5 bases, with 16 bases between. This CDR3 comprises 14 residues. Germline V CDR1 and CDR2: MNHEY, SMNVEV (reference sequence). This chain's CDR3 is CASRRNRDITEAFF. The CDR3 DNA follows: TGTGCCAGCAGAAGAAACCGGGACATTACTGAAGCTTTCTTT.

The rearrangement joins TRBV2 to TRBJ2-1, with 7 bases matching TRBD1. Germline loops: CDR1 SNHLY, CDR2 FYNNEI. V lost 6 bases to trimming and J lost 0 bases; unmatched junction nucleotides: 8. The CDR3 length is 16 residues. CDR3: CASSFPGQSSYNEQFF. The CDR3 DNA follows: TGTGCCAGCAGCTTTCCGGGACAGAGCTCCTACAATGAGCAGTTCTTC.

This sequence joins TRBV19 and TRBJ1-1, with D perhaps TRBD1 (5 bases). V was trimmed by 1 base and J by 6 bases, leaving 12 bases between them. CDR3 size: 14 residues. Germline CDR1 reads LNHDA; CDR2 reads SQIVND (reference sequence). The CDR3 DNA sequence: TGTGCCAGTAGTATAGGAGGGGTTGGCGCTGAAGCTTTCTTT. Protein product: CASSIGGVGAEAFF.

This clone was observed once. The V call is TRBV5-1, the J call TRBJ2-3; D perhaps matches TRBD2 (6 bases). There are 14 residues in the CDR3. The V and J ends lost 0 bases and 1 base respectively, with 6 bases between them. Looked up from germline, CDR1 is SGHRS and CDR2 is YFSETQ. The CDR3 here is CASSLGGGTDTQYF. CDR3 DNA: TGCGCCAGCAGCTTGGGCGGGGGCACAGATACGCAGTATTTT. The full variable domain, its missing parts supplied by reference TRBV5-1 and TRBJ2-3, is KAGVTQTPRYLIKTRGQQVTLSCSPISGHRSVSWYQQTPGQGLQFLFEYFSETQRNKGNFPGRFSGRQFSNSRSEMNVSTLELGDSALYLCASSLGGGTDTQYFGPGTRLTVL.

The chain has TRBV5-1 and TRBJ2-3; D is possibly TRBD2 (6 bases). The CDR3 sequence is 15 residues long. Germline CDR1 is SGHRS and CDR2 is YFSETQ. Deletions cut 0 bases from V and 2 bases from J, with 10 bases between. CDR3 protein: CASSLEAGDTDTQYF. The CDR3 region has the DNA TGCGCCAGCAGCTTGGAAGCGGGTGACACAGATACGCAGTATTTT.

The V call is TRBV7-2, the J call TRBJ2-7, with D uncertain. This CDR3 has 11 residues. V lost 3 bases and J 0 bases, leaving 0 bases between the germline ends. CDR1 SGHTA and CDR2 FQGNSA come from the germline V gene. The chain's CDR3 is CASSFSYEQYF. The CDR3 nucleotides are TGTGCCAGCAGCTTCTCCTACGAGCAGTACTTC.

This clone was detected once. The chain recombines TRBV29-1 with TRBJ2-3; D is unclear. Trimming left V 5 bases short and J 4 bases short, with 7 bases between. The length of the CDR3 is 11 residues. Germline V gene data show CDR1 as SQVTM and CDR2 as ANQGSEA. CDR3 protein: CSVIAPDTQYF. CDR3 bases: TGCAGCGTTATAGCTCCAGATACGCAGTATTTT.

The chain couples TRBV9 to TRBJ1-3; D ambiguous. This CDR3 is 13 amino acids long. Trimming cost V 4 bases and J 0 bases, with 5 bases left between them. Germline CDR1 reads SGDLS; CDR2 reads YYNGEE. CDR3 nucleotide sequence: TGTGCCAGCAGCCCAAGCTCTGGAAACACCATATATTTT. Translation: CASSPSSGNTIYF.

This chain uses TRBV6-1 with TRBJ1-2; D is uncertain. Germline CDR1 MNHNS, CDR2 SASEGT. This CDR3 comprises 11 residues. V was pared by 10 bases and J by 4 bases, with 10 bases between. The CDR3 sequence: CATPLGYGYTF. In DNA form, the CDR3 reads TGTGCCACCCCCCTGGGCTATGGCTACACCTTC.

The V call is TRBV7-8, the J call TRBJ2-5, with 8 bases lining up with TRBD2. V shed 1 base, J shed 3 bases, and the junction held 10 bases outside the gene matches. CDR3 length: 17 residues. CDR1 and CDR2 from the germline V gene are SGHVS and FQNEAQ. The CDR3 reads CASSLEAGTGGKETQYF. The CDR3 region has the DNA TGTGCCAGCAGCTTAGAGGCTGGGACGGGGGGGAAAGAGACCCAGTACTTC.

The chain combines TRBV28 with TRBJ2-7; the match to TRBD1 covers 8 bases. The CDR3 runs 15 residues. V lost 2 bases, J lost 2 bases, and 5 bases stayed unmatched. Per germline, CDR1 MDHEN and CDR2 SYDVKM. The CDR3 coding sequence is TGTGCCAGCAGTTTAGGGACAGGTTATACCTACGAGCAGTACTTC. It yields the protein CASSLGTGYTYEQYF. Full variable domain (outside the CDR3, taken from reference TRBV28 and TRBJ2-7): DVKVTQSSRYLVKRTGEKVFLECVQDMDHENMFWYRQDPGLGLRLIYFSYDVKMKEKGDIPEGYSVSREKKERFSLILESASTNQTSMYLCASSLGTGYTYEQYFGPGTRLTVT.

The chain combines TRBV5-1 with TRBJ1-1, with 9 nucleotides matching TRBD1. V lost 4 bases and J lost 4; bases outside the gene matches: 8. CDR3 size: 15 residues. Germline V gene lookup returns CDR1 SGHRS and CDR2 YFSETQ. The DNA of the CDR3 is TGCGCCAGCAGCGCCCGGGGACAGGGATTCACTGAAGCTTTCTTT. Translating gives CASSARGQGFTEAFF.

CDR3: CASSLPQGHSSEQYF. In nucleotides, the CDR3 is TGTGCCAGCAGCTTACCCCAGGGACATAGCTCCGAGCAGTACTTC. The chain uses TRBV7-9 and TRBJ2-7, with TRBD1 as a possible D gene (6 bases). The CDR3 spans 15 residues. The V and J ends lost 2 bases and 6 bases respectively, with 17 bases between them. Germline V gene sequence: CDR1 SEHNR, CDR2 FQNEAQ (reference sequence).